The 28 T cell receptor beta chains below all came from one sample that was sequenced in a study of CD8 T cells in Susac syndrome. Reverse transcription used roughly 0.45 to 1 ug RNA and random hexamers. TCRdb re-analysed the immunoSEQ multiplex PCR reads in MiXCR, keeping a single row per CDR3 protein. The profile shows hundreds of thousands of distinct CDR3 sequences, 95% of them singletons. The specimen sequenced was CD4+ T cells from PBMCs. These receptors were obtained from a human donor with multiple sclerosis.

The V gene is TRBV29-1, the J gene TRBJ1-1; 12 bases match TRBD1. The CDR3 is 13 amino acids. The germline V gene has CDR1 SQVTM and CDR2 ANQGSEA. V dropped 7 bases and J dropped 6; count of bases not matched to a gene: 6. The CDR3 sequence: CSGMGQGASEAFF. CDR3 DNA: TGCAGCGGCATGGGACAGGGGGCTTCTGAAGCTTTCTTT.

The chain combines TRBV5-4 with TRBJ1-2; the D gene is possibly TRBD1 (5 bases). The CDR3 sequence is 17 residues long. The V and J ends lost 3 bases and 0 bases respectively, with 18 bases between them. The germline CDR1 and CDR2 sequences are SGHNT and YYREEE (reference sequence). In DNA form, the CDR3 reads TGTGCCAGCAGCTCGCCGCTGAACAGGAAGACTAACTATGGCTACACCTTC. Translating it yields CASSSPLNRKTNYGYTF.

This chain joins TRBV12-3 or TRBV12-4 and TRBJ2-5; 9 bases are shared with TRBD1. V lost 6 bases and J lost 7; bases outside the gene matches: 12. The length of the CDR3 is 15 residues. The CDR3 DNA reads as TGTGCCAGCAGACCTACGGGGACAGGGAGCGGGACCCAGTACTTC. Encoded protein: CASRPTGTGSGTQYF.

J is TRBJ2-7 and V is TRBV5-1; 10 nucleotides line up with TRBD1. The germline CDR1 and CDR2 sequences are SGHRS and YFSETQ. There are 15 residues in the CDR3. The V gene end was trimmed by 0 bases and the J gene end by 0 bases; junction bases not matched to a gene: 0. The CDR3 DNA follows: TGCGCCAGCAGCTTGGGGACAGGGGGCTCCTACGAGCAGTACTTC. Its protein is CASSLGTGGSYEQYF.

This rearrangement joins TRBV20-1 to TRBJ1-5; weak D call: TRBD1 (5 bases). Germline V CDR1 and CDR2: DFQATT, SNEGSKA (reference sequence). Trimming pared 3 bases from V and 0 bases from J, leaving 9 bases between. CDR3 length: 14 residues. CDR3: CSASGGDSNQPQHF. The CDR3 DNA reads as TGCAGTGCTAGTGGGGGGGATAGCAATCAGCCCCAGCATTTT.

The chain combines TRBV20-1 with TRBJ2-5; D remains unclear. Germline-derived CDR1 and CDR2 are DFQATT and SNEGSKA (reference sequence). V was cut by 0 bases and J by 1 base, with 15 bases left in between. The length of the CDR3 is 16 residues. The CDR3 region is CSARDSWVLTQETQYF. CDR3 sequence (DNA): TGCAGTGCTAGAGATTCCTGGGTACTGACCCAAGAGACCCAGTACTTC.

The chain links TRBV9 to TRBJ2-5; D may be TRBD1 (6 bases). The V and J ends lost 0 bases and 4 bases respectively, with 13 bases between them. This CDR3 spans 15 amino acids. The germline gives CDR1 SGDLS, CDR2 YYNGEE. In DNA, the CDR3 is TGTGCCAGCAGCGTAGACGCACAGGGTGGAGAGACCCAGTACTTC. The encoded protein is CASSVDAQGGETQYF.

J is TRBJ1-1 and V is TRBV6-5, with 9 positions matching TRBD1. Per the germline V gene, CDR1 is MNHEY and CDR2 is SVGAGI. The CDR3 has 14 residues. Unmatched junction bases numbered 10, after V lost 4 bases and J lost 10 bases. Written as DNA, the CDR3 is TGTGCCAGCAGTTTAGGACAGGGGTTCGGGTCAGCTTTCTTT. This codes for CASSLGQGFGSAFF.

The chain links TRBV20-1 to TRBJ1-6; possibly TRBD1 for D (6 bases). V was clipped by 0 bases and J by 5 bases, with 14 bases between them. CDR1 is DFQATT, CDR2 SNEGSKA, per germline (reference sequence). This CDR3 is 16 amino acids long. CDR3 bases: TGCAGTGCTAGAGAGATGCTGACAGGAGATAATTCACCCCTCCACTTT. It is translated as CSAREMLTGDNSPLHF.

The chain recombines TRBV29-1 with TRBJ2-1, with a weak D call TRBD2 (5 bases). This CDR3 has 12 amino acids. Between the trimmed V and J ends, which lost 3 bases and 5 bases, there was a span of 8 bases. From germline, CDR1 is SQVTM and CDR2 ANQGSEA. CDR3 residues: CSVDLGDNEQFF. The CDR3 DNA sequence: TGCAGCGTTGATCTCGGGGACAATGAGCAGTTCTTC.

The chain uses TRBV7-2 and TRBJ2-1; 8 bases match TRBD2. CDR1 and CDR2 from the germline V gene are SGHTA and FQGNSA. V shed 1 base and J 4 bases; nucleotides not matched to a gene: 3. This CDR3 is 15 amino acids long. Here the CDR3 DNA reads TGTGCCAGCAGCTTAGTTAGCGGGGAGTACAATGAGCAGTTCTTC. Encoded protein: CASSLVSGEYNEQFF.

The CDR3 sequence: CASSEVGLAGSTQYF. CDR3 coding DNA: TGTGCCAGCAGTGAAGTGGGACTAGCGGGGAGTACGCAGTATTTT. V and J are TRBV2 and TRBJ2-3, with 13 bases identical to TRBD2. V gave up 1 base and J gave up 8 bases; unmatched junction bases: 3. CDR3 length: 15 residues. CDR1 is SNHLY and CDR2 is FYNNEI in the germline V gene.

This chain joins TRBV20-1 and TRBJ2-3; D not certain. CDR3 size: 14 residues. Germline V gene sequence: CDR1 DFQATT, CDR2 SNEGSKA (reference sequence). The V and J ends lost 1 base and 2 bases respectively, with 10 bases between them. The CDR3 here is CSARVQAITDTQYF. DNA for the CDR3: TGCAGTGCTAGAGTTCAGGCCATCACAGATACGCAGTATTTT.

In this sample, this clonotype turned up once. The chain joins TRBV5-1 to TRBJ2-3, with 8 bases identical to TRBD1. The CDR3 length is 14 residues. Germline CDR1 reads SGHRS; CDR2 reads YFSETQ. V lost 4 bases and J lost 4; bases outside the gene matches: 5. The CDR3: CASSQDRAADTQYF. The CDR3 coding sequence is TGCGCCAGCAGCCAGGACAGGGCTGCAGATACGCAGTATTTT.

The V call is TRBV7-2, the J call TRBJ1-6, with a possible D match to TRBD1 (5 bases). Germline assignment: CDR1 SGHTA and CDR2 FQGNSA. The CDR3 runs to 15 residues. V gave up 1 base and J gave up 7 bases, with 11 bases separating them. CDR3 coding DNA: TGTGCCAGCAGCTTAGTCAGTGACAGCAATTCACCCCTCCACTTT. Translation: CASSLVSDSNSPLHF. Based on the CDR3 plus reference TRBV7-2 and TRBJ1-6, the full variable domain is GAGVSQSPSNKVTEKGKDVELRCDPISGHTALYWYRQSLGQGLEFLIYFQGNSAPDKSGLPSDRFSAERTGGSVSTLTIQRTQQEDSAVYLCASSLVSDSNSPLHFGNGTRLTVT.

The chain links TRBV12-5 to TRBJ1-5; TRBD1 matches 9 bases. J was trimmed by 1 base and V by 9 bases; bases with no gene match: 13. CDR1 and CDR2 from the germline V gene are LGHNT and FRNRAP. The CDR3 length is 17 residues. CDR3 in amino acids: CASGTGFVRGSNQPQHF. DNA of the CDR3: TGTGCTAGCGGGACAGGGTTTGTCAGAGGGAGCAATCAGCCCCAGCATTTT.

The V gene is TRBV3-1, the J gene TRBJ2-1; D is ambiguous. The germline gives CDR1 LGHDT, CDR2 YNNKEL (reference sequence). The CDR3 has 11 residues. V was cut by 5 bases and J by 8 bases, with 7 bases left in between. This CDR3 reads CASSSVHEQFF. The CDR3 DNA is TGTGCCAGCAGCTCCGTTCATGAGCAGTTCTTC.

This clonotype was seen a few times. The rearrangement links TRBV12-3 or TRBV12-4 to TRBJ1-6; D is undetermined. The CDR3 sequence is 11 residues long. V lost 4 bases, J lost 7 bases, and 2 bases lay in between. In DNA, the CDR3 is TGTGCCAGCAGTTCGAATTCACCCCTCCACTTT. Its translation: CASSSNSPLHF.

The genes are TRBV4-2 and TRBJ2-5; D remains ambiguous. With 4 bases removed from V and 5 bases from J, the gap between germline ends came to 14 bases. There are 14 residues in the CDR3. Germline V gene lookup returns CDR1 LGHNA and CDR2 YNFKEQ. CDR3 protein: CASSPRSVAETQYF. The DNA for the CDR3 is TGTGCCAGCAGCCCTAGATCCGTCGCCGAGACCCAGTACTTC.

The CDR3 DNA is TGCAGTGCTAGACCTACAGACAGGCTCTACTATGGCTACACCTTC. The encoded protein is CSARPTDRLYYGYTF. V gene TRBV20-1 combines with J gene TRBJ1-2, with D perhaps matching TRBD1 (6 bases). The germline gives CDR1 DFQATT, CDR2 SNEGSKA (reference sequence). V shed 2 bases and J shed 3 bases, with 16 bases lying between them. The CDR3 has 15 residues.

V and J are TRBV9 and TRBJ2-7; perhaps TRBD1 as D (5 bases). Looked up from germline, CDR1 is SGDLS and CDR2 is YYNGEE. Trimming took 0 bases from V and 5 from J, leaving 15 bases between them. This CDR3 has 15 residues. The CDR3 loop reads CASSVGPGNINEQYF. DNA for the CDR3: TGTGCCAGCAGCGTAGGTCCAGGGAATATCAACGAGCAGTACTTC.

This clonotype was seen just once. The chain employs TRBV30 and TRBJ2-7, with 7 bases lining up with TRBD1. Trimming cost V 0 bases and J 4 bases; bases outside gene matches: 12. There are 16 residues in the CDR3. Germline V gene sequence: CDR1 GTSNPN, CDR2 SVGIG (reference sequence). For the CDR3, the DNA is TGTGCCTGGAGTGTTGGTTCGGGGACAGTGGGTTACGAGCAGTACTTC. Its translation is CAWSVGSGTVGYEQYF.

The chain carries TRBV4-2 and TRBJ1-2; possible D gene TRBD1, 6 bases. V was shortened by 6 bases and J by 6 bases, with 26 bases between the two germline ends. This CDR3 has 17 residues. Looked up from germline, CDR1 is LGHNA and CDR2 is YNFKEQ. The CDR3 is CASSQRGATGESHGYTF. The CDR3, as DNA: TGTGCCAGCAGTCAACGGGGGGCGACGGGAGAAAGCCATGGCTACACCTTC.

The chain couples TRBV15 to TRBJ2-7; no firm D call. V shed 0 bases and J shed 2 bases, with 11 bases lying between them. Per the germline V gene, CDR1 is LNHNV and CDR2 is YYDKDF (reference sequence). The CDR3 loop spans 15 amino acids. In DNA form, the CDR3 reads TGTGCCACCAGCAGAGATCGTAGGGCCCCCTACGAGCAGTACTTC. It translates to CATSRDRRAPYEQYF.

This chain uses TRBV14 with TRBJ2-5; D gene unclear. From germline, CDR1 is SGHDN and CDR2 FVKESK. This CDR3 is 14 amino acids long. Trimming removed 2 bases from V and 5 bases from J, with 12 bases in between. The CDR3 DNA sequence: TGTGCCAGCAGCCAAAGTCTGTCTGTCGAGACCCAGTACTTC. Its translation: CASSQSLSVETQYF.

This rearrangement joins TRBV4-2 to TRBJ2-3, with 14 bases identical to TRBD2. J gave up 2 bases and V 3 bases, and 4 bases lay outside the gene matches. The CDR3 spans 17 residues. The germline gives CDR1 LGHNA, CDR2 YNFKEQ. The CDR3 sequence: CASSQGLAGAPTDTQYF. CDR3 in DNA: TGTGCCAGCAGCCAGGGACTAGCGGGGGCCCCCACAGATACGCAGTATTTT.

The chain carries TRBV30 and TRBJ2-2; TRBD1 is a possible D gene (6 bases). Germline V CDR1 and CDR2: GTSNPN, SVGIG (reference sequence). CDR3 size: 13 residues. Trimming pared 2 bases from V and 5 bases from J, leaving 9 bases between. CDR3 region: CAWSLQGTGELFF. In DNA, the CDR3 is TGTGCCTGGAGTCTTCAGGGGACCGGGGAGCTGTTTTTT.

This sequence joins TRBV29-1 and TRBJ2-5; 8 bases match TRBD1. Unmatched junction bases numbered 1, after V lost 4 bases and J lost 0 bases. This CDR3 contains 13 residues. Germline loops: CDR1 SQVTM, CDR2 ANQGSEA. This CDR3 is CSVGTGYQETQYF. The CDR3 coding sequence is TGCAGCGTTGGGACAGGGTACCAAGAGACCCAGTACTTC.